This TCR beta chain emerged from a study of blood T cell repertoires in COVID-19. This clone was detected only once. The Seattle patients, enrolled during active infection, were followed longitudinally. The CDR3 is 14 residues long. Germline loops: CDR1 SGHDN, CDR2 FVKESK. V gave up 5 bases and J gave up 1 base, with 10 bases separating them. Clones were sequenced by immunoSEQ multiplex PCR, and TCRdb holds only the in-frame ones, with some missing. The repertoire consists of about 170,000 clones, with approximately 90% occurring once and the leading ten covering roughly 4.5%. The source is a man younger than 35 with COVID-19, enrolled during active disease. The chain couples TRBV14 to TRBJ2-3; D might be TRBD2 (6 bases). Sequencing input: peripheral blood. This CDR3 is CASSRRGGTDTQYF. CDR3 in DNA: TGTGCCAGCAGCAGGAGGGGAGGCACAGATACGCAGTATTTT.